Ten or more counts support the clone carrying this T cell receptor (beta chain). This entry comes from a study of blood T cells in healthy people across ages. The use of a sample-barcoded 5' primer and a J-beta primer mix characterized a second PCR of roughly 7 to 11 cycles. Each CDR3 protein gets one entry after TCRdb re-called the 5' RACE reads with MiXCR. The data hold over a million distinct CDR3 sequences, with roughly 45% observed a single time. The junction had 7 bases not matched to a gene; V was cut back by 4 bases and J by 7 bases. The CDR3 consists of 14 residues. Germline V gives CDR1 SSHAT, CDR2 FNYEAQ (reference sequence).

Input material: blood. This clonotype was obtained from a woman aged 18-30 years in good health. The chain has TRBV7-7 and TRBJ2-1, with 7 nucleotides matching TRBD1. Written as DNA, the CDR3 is TGTGCCAGCAGCTCCGGGACAGCTGATAATGAGCAGTTCTTC. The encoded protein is CASSSGTADNEQFF.